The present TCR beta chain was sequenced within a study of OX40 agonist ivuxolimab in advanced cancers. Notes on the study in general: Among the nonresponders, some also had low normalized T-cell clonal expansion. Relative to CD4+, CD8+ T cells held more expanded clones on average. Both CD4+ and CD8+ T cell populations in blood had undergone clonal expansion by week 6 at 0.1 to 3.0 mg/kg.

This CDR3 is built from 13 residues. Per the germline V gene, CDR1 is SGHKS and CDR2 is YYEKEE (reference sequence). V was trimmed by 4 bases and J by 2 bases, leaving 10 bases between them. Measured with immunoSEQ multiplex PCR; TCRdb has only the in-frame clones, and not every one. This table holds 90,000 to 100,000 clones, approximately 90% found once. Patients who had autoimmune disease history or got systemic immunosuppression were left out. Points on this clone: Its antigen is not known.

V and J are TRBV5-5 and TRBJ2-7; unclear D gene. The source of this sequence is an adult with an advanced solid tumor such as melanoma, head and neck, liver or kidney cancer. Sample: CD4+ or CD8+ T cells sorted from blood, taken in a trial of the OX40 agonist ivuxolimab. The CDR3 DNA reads TGTGCCAGCAGCCTGTGGATACCCTACGAGCAGTACGTC. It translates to CASSLWIPYEQYV.